The 28 T cell receptor beta chains below all came from one sample that was sequenced in a study of response to subunit inactivated influenza vaccine. TCRdb re-called the RT-PCR reads with MiXCR, one entry per CDR3 protein. The profile shows hundreds of thousands of distinct CDR3 sequences, less than 8% of them singletons. The sample here was PBMCs from blood, taken about 23 months after vaccination. All receptors come from a man aged 50 to 69 who received an inactivated influenza vaccine.

The V call is TRBV7-9, the J call TRBJ2-7; D perhaps matches TRBD1 (6 bases). V was shortened by 7 bases and J by 0 bases, with 13 bases between the two germline ends. The CDR3 extends over 14 amino acids. CDR1 is SEHNR and CDR2 is FQNEAQ in the germline V gene (reference sequence). The CDR3 sequence: CASTPQGISYEQYF. CDR3 coding DNA: TGTGCCAGCACCCCACAGGGTATCTCCTACGAGCAGTACTTC.

V usage is TRBV3-1 and J usage is TRBJ1-3; perhaps TRBD1 as D (5 bases). The CDR3 has 19 residues. The V end lost 4 bases, the J end lost 0 bases, and 22 bases lay between the germline ends. Germline V gene lookup returns CDR1 LGHDT and CDR2 YNNKEL (reference sequence). The CDR3 here is CASSLTSFSPGGSGNTIYF. CDR3 nucleotide sequence: TGTGCCAGCAGCCTAACGTCCTTTAGCCCCGGGGGCTCTGGAAACACCATATATTTT.

This clonotype was detected many times. DNA for the CDR3: TGTGCCAGCACACGGGACAGGGGAGGTGAGCAGTACTTC. This encodes CASTRDRGGEQYF. This rearrangement joins TRBV25-1 to TRBJ2-7; TRBD1 agrees at 10 bases. Per germline, CDR1 MGHDK and CDR2 SYGVNS. The CDR3 runs 13 residues. The V gene end was trimmed by 7 bases and the J gene end by 7 bases; junction bases not matched to a gene: 7.

This clonotype appeared a few times. This chain links TRBV20-1 with TRBJ1-1; D not resolved. The germline gives CDR1 DFQATT, CDR2 SNEGSKA (reference sequence). V lost 6 bases and J 0 bases, leaving 14 bases between the germline ends. The CDR3 sequence is 14 residues long. In nucleotides, the CDR3 is TGCAGTGCCACTATGCCGGGTATGAACACTGAAGCTTTCTTT. Translating it yields CSATMPGMNTEAFF.

This clonotype was recorded at least ten times. The rearrangement links TRBV5-1 to TRBJ2-5; D tentatively reads TRBD1 or TRBD2 (5 bases each). This CDR3 has 14 amino acids. CDR1 is SGHRS, CDR2 YFSETQ, per germline. Trimming took off 0 bases at V and 5 bases at J, with 11 bases between the two ends. The CDR3 nucleotides read TGCGCCAGCAGCTTGGCCGGGACGGGGGAGACCCAGTACTTC. This encodes CASSLAGTGETQYF.

There are a few counts of this clonotype. The CDR3 sequence: CASSDRDPALYEQYF. DNA for the CDR3: TGCGCCAGCAGCGACCGGGACCCGGCCCTCTACGAGCAGTACTTC. V is TRBV5-1 and J is TRBJ2-7, with D perhaps given as TRBD1 or TRBD2 (5 bases each). This CDR3 region has 15 residues. CDR1 is SGHRS, CDR2 YFSETQ, per germline. The V end lost 4 bases, the J end lost 3 bases, and 17 bases lay between the germline ends.

This clonotype was recorded a few times. The genes are TRBV7-9 and TRBJ2-3; 7 nucleotides match TRBD1. The CDR3 has 13 residues. Looked up from germline, CDR1 is SEHNR and CDR2 is FQNEAQ (reference sequence). Trimming cost V 6 bases and J 5 bases; bases outside gene matches: 5. CDR3 region: CASRLTGRDTQYF. Written as DNA, the CDR3 is TGTGCCAGCAGGTTGACAGGGAGAGATACGCAGTATTTT.

The chain has TRBV18 and TRBJ2-7; D call uncertain. From germline, CDR1 is KGHSH and CDR2 LQKENI. This CDR3 spans 13 amino acids. V lost 3 bases and J 0 bases, leaving 6 bases between the germline ends. CDR3 in amino acids: CASSPANSYEQYF. CDR3 sequence (DNA): TGTGCCAGCTCACCTGCGAACTCCTACGAGCAGTACTTC.

The table lists this clonotype with many counts. V usage is TRBV11-2 and J usage is TRBJ2-3, with D unclear. V was clipped by 5 bases and J by 4 bases, with 10 bases between them. This CDR3 contains 13 residues. Germline lookup yields CDR1 SGHAT and CDR2 FQNNGV. CDR3 amino acids: CASSPTGADTQYF. The CDR3 region has the DNA TGTGCCAGCAGCCCGACGGGCGCAGATACGCAGTATTTT.

This clonotype has only a few counts. The CDR3 bases are TGTGCCAGCAGTTACTCCGAGGGGGCGTACACAGATACGCAGTATTTT. This codes for CASSYSEGAYTDTQYF. This rearrangement joins TRBV6-5 to TRBJ2-3, with 7 bases identical to TRBD1. In germline, CDR1 is MNHEY, CDR2 SVGAGI. Unmatched junction bases numbered 5, after V lost 0 bases and J lost 2 bases. This CDR3 has 16 amino acids.

Only a few counts were recorded for this clonotype. V and J are TRBV27 and TRBJ2-1; TRBD2 aligns across 9 bases. The V and J ends lost 6 bases and 6 bases, in that order; junction bases with no gene match: 9. The V gene's germline CDR1 is MNHEY and CDR2 SMNVEV (reference sequence). This CDR3 contains 15 residues. CDR3 bases: TGTGCCAGCAGCACCTCGCGGGAGGGGCGCAATGAGCAGTTCTTC. It is translated as CASSTSREGRNEQFF.

The chain combines TRBV6-2 or TRBV6-3 with TRBJ1-1, with 8 bases identical to TRBD1. Germline V gene lookup returns CDR1 MNHEY and CDR2 SVGEGT. The CDR3 is made up of 17 amino acids. V lost 2 bases and J lost 5; bases outside the gene matches: 13. The DNA of the CDR3 is TGTGCCAGCAGTTACCCCAGGGACAGGTCTCGGTCGACTGAAGCTTTCTTT. It codes for CASSYPRDRSRSTEAFF.

The table lists this clonotype with a few counts. J is TRBJ2-7 and V is TRBV7-9; perhaps D is TRBD1 or TRBD2 (5 bases each). The CDR3 consists of 15 residues. Germline V gene sequence: CDR1 SEHNR, CDR2 FQNEAQ (reference sequence). The germline V and J ends were trimmed by 5 bases and 2 bases, with 16 bases remaining between them. CDR3 amino acids: CASSDRDQTTYEQYF. The CDR3 region has the DNA TGTGCCAGCAGCGACCGGGACCAAACCACCTACGAGCAGTACTTC. The full variable domain, its missing parts supplied by reference TRBV7-9 and TRBJ2-7, is DTGVSQNPRHKITKRGQNVTFRCDPISEHNRLYWYRQTLGQGPEFLTYFQNEAQLEKSRLLSDRFSAERPKGSFSTLEIQRTEQGDSAMYLCASSDRDQTTYEQYFGPGTRLTVT.

This clonotype was recorded many times. The J gene is TRBJ2-3, the V gene TRBV7-6; 7 bases align to TRBD1. The CDR3 is 15 residues long. Trimming took 5 bases from V and 5 from J; bases not matched to a gene: 10. The germline V gene encodes CDR1 SGHVS and CDR2 FNYEAQ. The chain's CDR3 is CASSERGQSGDTQYF. For the CDR3, the DNA is TGTGCCAGCAGCGAACGGGGACAGTCGGGAGATACGCAGTATTTT.

CDR3 loop: CASSVTGVAGQPQHF. The CDR3 DNA follows: TGTGCCAGCAGTGTTACTGGGGTGGCTGGTCAGCCCCAGCATTTT. This sequence joins TRBV6-1 and TRBJ1-5; no clear D gene. CDR1 MNHNS and CDR2 SASEGT come from the germline V gene. The V end lost 4 bases, the J end lost 6 bases, and 16 bases lay between the germline ends. CDR3 length: 15 amino acids.

This clonotype was counted a few times. This chain links TRBV27 with TRBJ2-1, with D perhaps being TRBD1 or TRBD2 (5 bases each). V shed 3 bases and J shed 10 bases, with 13 bases lying between them. Per the germline V gene, CDR1 is MNHEY and CDR2 is SMNVEV (reference sequence). This CDR3 has 13 amino acids. The CDR3 nucleotides read TGTGCCAGCAGTTTCTTGGGGGTGGGGGAGCAGTTCTTC. The encoded protein is CASSFLGVGEQFF.

This clonotype was observed a few times. This rearrangement joins TRBV15 to TRBJ2-5, with a tentative D call TRBD1 (6 bases). V gave up 4 bases and J gave up 5 bases, with 17 bases separating them. The CDR3 consists of 15 residues. Germline loops: CDR1 LNHNV, CDR2 YYDKDF (reference sequence). The CDR3 spells CATSNWDNQGETQYF. The DNA of the CDR3 is TGTGCCACCAGCAACTGGGACAACCAGGGGGAGACCCAGTACTTC.

This clonotype was picked up many times. The chain combines TRBV4-1 with TRBJ2-7, with a tentative D call TRBD2 (5 bases). The CDR3 sequence is 13 residues long. Between the trimmed V and J ends, which lost 1 base and 12 bases, there was a span of 16 bases. Germline V gives CDR1 MGHRA, CDR2 YSYEKL. The CDR3, as DNA: TGCGCCAGCAGCCAAGGCCGGACTTCCCCCCGGTACTTC. Protein sequence: CASSQGRTSPRYF.

The table lists this clonotype with a few counts. The chain combines TRBV6-5 with TRBJ2-1; D is possibly TRBD2 (7 bases). Germline CDR1 reads MNHEY; CDR2 reads SVGAGI. V was trimmed by 4 bases and J by 7 bases, leaving 17 bases between them. The CDR3 spans 15 residues. The CDR3 protein is CASSFSGGPKNEQFF. The DNA for the CDR3 is TGTGCCAGCAGTTTCTCCGGGGGGCCGAAGAATGAGCAGTTCTTC.

There are a few counts of this clonotype. The gene calls are TRBV19 and TRBJ1-2; D is ambiguous. The CDR3 contains 14 residues. Germline assignment: CDR1 LNHDA and CDR2 SQIVND (reference sequence). The V and J ends lost 8 bases and 2 bases respectively, with 15 bases between them. Here the CDR3 DNA reads TGTGCCAGTGCCTCATCACCCAGGAACTATGGCTACACCTTC. Protein product: CASASSPRNYGYTF.

This clonotype was seen at least ten times. The chain joins TRBV12-3 or TRBV12-4 to TRBJ1-2; D is undetermined. The ends were cut back, 2 bases at V and 4 bases at J, with 11 bases in the middle. The length of the CDR3 is 14 residues. The CDR3: CASSLTPDFYGYTF. The CDR3 region has the DNA TGTGCCAGCAGTTTAACCCCCGATTTCTATGGCTACACCTTC.

In this sample, this clonotype turned up a few times. V usage is TRBV29-1 and J usage is TRBJ2-7; 7 positions agree with TRBD2. Germline CDR1 reads SQVTM; CDR2 reads ANQGSEA. The V segment lost 4 bases and the J segment 4 bases; nucleotides outside the gene matches: 7. The CDR3 consists of 13 residues. The CDR3: CSVVPAGTYEQYF. CDR3 sequence (DNA): TGCAGCGTTGTCCCAGCGGGAACTTACGAGCAGTACTTC.

This clonotype was picked up many times. The chain is built from TRBV5-6 and TRBJ2-1, with TRBD2 matching 7 bases. Per the germline V gene, CDR1 is SGHDT and CDR2 is YYEEEE. V lost 4 bases and J lost 7; bases outside the gene matches: 17. CDR3 length equals 17 residues. CDR3 amino acids: CASSPKTSTIIRNEQFF. CDR3 coding DNA: TGTGCCAGCAGCCCGAAGACTAGCACGATTATTCGGAATGAGCAGTTCTTC.

There are a few counts of this clonotype. The gene calls are TRBV27 and TRBJ1-2; D may be TRBD1 (5 bases). V dropped 2 bases and J dropped 7 bases, with 11 bases sitting between them. The CDR3 totals 13 residues. Germline values: CDR1 MNHEY, CDR2 SMNVEV (reference sequence). CDR3 sequence reads: CASSLTGRGGYTF. The CDR3 DNA is TGTGCCAGCAGTTTAACGGGGAGGGGTGGCTACACCTTC.

The chain couples TRBV5-1 to TRBJ2-1; 7 nucleotides align to TRBD2. V lost 4 bases and J lost 6; bases outside the gene matches: 10. Per the germline V gene, CDR1 is SGHRS and CDR2 is YFSETQ. The CDR3 has 15 amino acids. As DNA, the CDR3 is TGCGCCAGCAGCGTCGGAGGCGGGAGTGCCAATGAGCAGTTCTTC. Translating it yields CASSVGGGSANEQFF.

The chain recombines TRBV20-1 with TRBJ2-3; TRBD1 matches 11 bases. Per germline, CDR1 DFQATT and CDR2 SNEGSKA (reference sequence). The junction had 4 bases not matched to a gene; V was cut back by 6 bases and J by 2 bases. The CDR3 extends over 14 amino acids. CDR3 coding DNA: TGCAGTGCGGACAGGGGGCTGGACACAGATACGCAGTATTTT. Translation: CSADRGLDTDTQYF.

This chain joins TRBV10-3 and TRBJ1-3; D remains unclear. V was shortened by 4 bases and J by 2 bases, with 3 bases between the two germline ends. The CDR3 contains 12 residues. Germline V CDR1 and CDR2: ENHRY, SYGVKD. The CDR3 reads CAISAPGNTIYF. The CDR3, as DNA: TGTGCCATCAGTGCGCCTGGAAACACCATATATTTT.

In its sample, this clonotype was seen a few times. This chain links TRBV20-1 with TRBJ2-2, with 8 bases matching TRBD2. CDR1 DFQATT and CDR2 SNEGSKA come from the germline V gene (reference sequence). V shed 2 bases, J shed 2 bases, and the junction held 4 bases outside the gene matches. The CDR3 length is 15 residues. CDR3 in DNA: TGCAGTGCTAGACTCGGGAGGGCCAACACCGGGGAGCTGTTTTTT. Residues: CSARLGRANTGELFF.